These 8 T cell receptor beta chains came from one sample sequenced in a study of blood T cell repertoires in COVID-19. The method was immunoSEQ multiplex PCR; TCRdb's version includes in-frame clones alone and lacks a portion of them. The sample holds some 220,000 clones; roughly 85% are singletons and the top ten take 10% to 15%. The specimen was peripheral blood. These receptors were collected from a woman in her late teens or twenties who had recovered from COVID-19.

The chain is built from TRBV7-7 and TRBJ2-1; D unresolved. Germline CDR1 reads SSHAT; CDR2 reads FNYEAQ (reference sequence). This CDR3 has 14 residues. Trimming shortened V by 1 base and J by 4 bases, and 8 bases separated the two germline ends. CDR3 DNA sequence: TGTGCCAGCAGCTTAGGTCAAACTTACAATGAGCAGTTCTTC. Protein: CASSLGQTYNEQFF.

This clone was counted a few times. The rearrangement links TRBV19 to TRBJ2-7; 10 bases fit TRBD2. J was trimmed by 1 base and V by 9 bases; bases with no gene match: 0. The CDR3 loop spans 12 amino acids. Per the germline V gene, CDR1 is LNHDA and CDR2 is SQIVND (reference sequence). CDR3 region: CARTSGSYEQYF. As DNA, the CDR3 is TGTGCCAGGACTAGCGGGTCCTACGAGCAGTACTTC.

The rearrangement links TRBV6-5 to TRBJ1-3, with D unclear. The length of the CDR3 is 15 residues. The germline gives CDR1 MNHEY, CDR2 SVGAGI. V was pared by 0 bases and J by 0 bases, with 6 bases between. CDR3: CASSYSGSSGNTIYF. CDR3 coding DNA: TGTGCCAGCAGTTACTCTGGCAGCTCTGGAAACACCATATATTTT.

The chain links TRBV4-1 to TRBJ2-3, with D possibly being TRBD1 (5 bases). Germline CDR1 is MGHRA and CDR2 is YSYEKL. The CDR3 runs to 15 residues. V lost 1 base to trimming and J lost 4 bases, with 12 bases between them. In nucleotides, the CDR3 is TGCGCCAGCAGCCAAGGCGGCAGGGCGCCAGATACGCAGTATTTT. Its protein is CASSQGGRAPDTQYF.

The CDR3 DNA reads as TGTGCCAGCAGCTCTTATTACTCTGGAAACACCATATATTTT. Protein: CASSSYYSGNTIYF. The chain joins TRBV11-2 to TRBJ1-3; D is undetermined. The germline gives CDR1 SGHAT, CDR2 FQNNGV. The CDR3 consists of 14 residues. Trimming took 4 bases from V and 0 from J, leaving 7 bases between them.

V gene TRBV29-1 combines with J gene TRBJ2-7, with 11 bases lining up with TRBD1. CDR1 SQVTM and CDR2 ANQGSEA come from the germline V gene. This CDR3 spans 15 amino acids. The V segment lost 6 bases and the J segment 3 bases; nucleotides outside the gene matches: 10. The CDR3 DNA is TGCAGCGTCGGAGGGACAGGGGGAACCGTCTACGAGCAGTACTTC. Amino acids: CSVGGTGGTVYEQYF.

The rearrangement links TRBV30 to TRBJ1-4, with D tentatively TRBD1 (5 bases). The CDR3 extends over 15 amino acids. Germline-derived CDR1 and CDR2 are GTSNPN and SVGIG (reference sequence). Trimming cost V 2 bases and J 10 bases, with 20 bases left between them. DNA for the CDR3: TGTGCCTGGAGTCCCTCCCCAGGGCTTGGCGGAAAACTGTTTTTT. Translated: CAWSPSPGLGGKLFF.

This clone was found once. The chain uses TRBV19 and TRBJ2-3; TRBD2 matches 15 bases. V lost 6 bases and J lost 7; bases outside the gene matches: 5. The length of the CDR3 is 15 residues. Germline lookup yields CDR1 LNHDA and CDR2 SQIVND (reference sequence). This CDR3 is CASSPGLAGGYTQYF. As DNA, the CDR3 is TGTGCCAGTAGCCCGGGACTAGCGGGAGGATATACGCAGTATTTT.